Sequencing of this T cell receptor beta chain was carried out in a study of metastatic and nonmetastatic thyroid tumors. Broader study findings: In blood and tumor, TCR beta diversity was reportedly significantly higher in malignant thyroid tumors than in benign nodules.

TCRdb ran MiXCR on the PCR reads. The data show around 30,000 clones, 15% seen once. Looked up from germline, CDR1 is SNHLY and CDR2 is FYNNEI. With 10 bases clipped from V and 4 bases from J, the junction kept 2 bases outside the gene matches. There are 12 residues in the CDR3. Patients had received no treatment of any kind before thyroid surgery. There are many counts of this clone. Its antigen is as yet unknown. This clonotype was sampled from a male donor with papillary thyroid cancer or a benign thyroid nodule (not recorded which). Some clones in this sample may be carry-over from other donors' samples. This chain uses TRBV2 with TRBJ1-2; 11 bases agree with TRBD1. The sequenced sample consisted of blood. The CDR3 nucleotides read TGTGCCATAGGGACAGGGGGCTATGGCTACACCTTC. It encodes CAIGTGGYGYTF.